This TCR beta chain was profiled in a study of cytomegalovirus exposure and HLA in healthy donors. The study's findings and limits: It was shown in a later analysis that HLA-associated TCR beta chains were more clonally expanded than other, equally common chains. Some V segments, including TRBV6-2 and TRBV6-3, were excluded as indistinguishable.

About this clone itself: The antigen is not known.

Germline CDR1 is SGHAT and CDR2 is FQNNGV. Trimming removed 4 bases at V and 2 bases at J, with 15 bases between. The length of the CDR3 is 17 residues. Use of 60 Vbeta and 13 Jbeta primers characterized the PCR. The table came from immunoSEQ multiplex PCR; TCRdb's copy has only in-frame clones and leaves some out. The sample comprises 150,000 to 200,000 clones, approximately 83% of which are singletons, and about 9.3% rests with the top ten. What was sequenced was PBMCs. This receptor was identified in a man aged 18 to 30 in good health and CMV-seropositive. The rearrangement links TRBV11-2 to TRBJ2-6; D perhaps matches TRBD1 (6 bases). CDR3: CASSYTQGGTGANVLTF. CDR3 coding DNA: TGTGCCAGCAGCTATACGCAAGGGGGAACTGGGGCCAACGTCCTGACTTTC.